Each of the 13 T cell receptor beta chains below was sequenced from the same sample in a study of CD8+CD57+ T cells in acquired aplastic anemia. Genomic DNA acted as the template from which TCR beta VDJ combination and CDR3 sequence profiling were carried out. TCRdb redid the calling of the reads with MiXCR, one entry per CDR3 protein. The data contain 200,000 or so distinct CDR3 sequences, roughly 64% of them singletons. Sequencing used sorted CD4+, CD8+, or CD8+CD57+ T cells (not recorded which) from PBMCs. The receptors stem from a human donor with severe aplastic anemia or a healthy control (not recorded which).

The V gene is TRBV6-1, the J gene TRBJ1-4; possibly TRBD1 for D (5 bases). This CDR3 spans 17 amino acids. Trimming stripped 3 bases from V and 5 bases from J, with 19 bases between. Germline CDR1 and CDR2: MNHNS and SASEGT. CDR3 residues: CASSDLGTSGYNEKLFF. CDR3 sequence (DNA): TGTGCCAGCAGTGACCTCGGGACTAGCGGGTACAATGAAAAACTGTTTTTT.

This clonotype appeared many times. V and J are TRBV4-3 and TRBJ1-6; 11 bases align to TRBD1. The CDR3 is 18 residues long. Germline CDR1 LGHNA, CDR2 YSLEER. Trimming at V came to 2 bases and at J to 0 bases, leaving 3 bases not matched to a gene. As DNA, the CDR3 is TGCGCCAGCAGCCAATCCGGGACAGGGGGCTCCTATAATTCACCCCTCCACTTT. Protein: CASSQSGTGGSYNSPLHF.

Regarding this clonotype: The conserved closing phenylalanine or tryptophan is absent in this CDR3, likely reflecting a read error. The DNA is left out, because the CDR3 cannot be placed on it with certainty; the CDR3 is given as TCRdb lists it. This sequence joins TRBV2 and TRBJ1-6; the D call TRBD1 from the table was never checked on the DNA. Termini included, the CDR3 measures 8 amino acids. CDR1 is SNHLY, CDR2 FYNNEI, per germline. CDR3 sequence reads: CASSEPPT.

The chain recombines TRBV19 with TRBJ1-1, with D perhaps TRBD1 (6 bases). The V end lost 4 bases, the J end lost 6 bases, and 15 bases lay between the germline ends. This CDR3 region has 14 residues. Germline V gene lookup returns CDR1 LNHDA and CDR2 SQIVND (reference sequence). The CDR3 coding sequence is TGTGCCAGTAGTAGCACAGGGAGGGTCCCTGAAGCTTTCTTT. Translating it yields CASSSTGRVPEAFF. The whole variable domain, filled in from reference TRBV19 and TRBJ1-1, reads DGGITQSPKYLFRKEGQNVTLSCEQNLNHDAMYWYRQDPGQGLRLIYYSQIVNDFQKGDIAEGYSVSREKKESFPLTVTSAQKNPTAFYLCASSSTGRVPEAFFGQGTRLTVV.

The chain recombines TRBV7-2 with TRBJ1-2, with D perhaps TRBD1 (6 bases). The CDR3 has 13 amino acids. Germline lookup yields CDR1 SGHTA and CDR2 FQGNSA. V was pared by 3 bases and J by 4 bases, with 9 bases between. CDR3 region: CASSFGQPYGYTF. The CDR3 DNA reads TGTGCCAGCAGCTTTGGACAGCCCTATGGCTACACCTTC.

The CDR3 sequence is CASSAGLAGVDEQYF. The CDR3, as DNA: TGTGCCAGCAGCGCGGGACTAGCGGGAGTTGACGAGCAGTACTTC. The chain links TRBV9 to TRBJ2-7, with 14 bases that match TRBD2. In germline, CDR1 is SGDLS, CDR2 YYNGEE. This CDR3 contains 15 residues. V lost 3 bases, J lost 5 bases, and 4 bases stayed unmatched.

Many counts were recorded for this clonotype. This chain uses TRBV5-1 with TRBJ1-1, with 12 bases lining up with TRBD1. Germline CDR1 SGHRS, CDR2 YFSETQ. This CDR3 has 15 amino acids. V shed 3 bases and J 4 bases; nucleotides not matched to a gene: 4. The CDR3 DNA follows: TGCGCCAGCAGCTCCCGGGACAGGGGGCTCACTGAAGCTTTCTTT. This encodes CASSSRDRGLTEAFF.

This clonotype has a count of ten or more. The rearrangement uses TRBV13 and TRBJ2-2, with 8 bases matching TRBD1. Germline V gives CDR1 PRHDT, CDR2 FYEKMQ (reference sequence). The trim removed 7 bases at V and 3 bases at J, leaving 7 bases unmatched. This CDR3 spans 15 amino acids. CDR3 coding DNA: TGTGCCAGCACCCCGACAGGGGACCACACCGGGGAGCTGTTTTTT. The encoded protein is CASTPTGDHTGELFF.

This sequence joins TRBV2 and TRBJ1-2, with D hard to call. CDR3 length: 13 amino acids. From germline, CDR1 is SNHLY and CDR2 FYNNEI. The V and J ends lost 1 base and 0 bases respectively, with 3 bases between them. CDR3 residues: CASSEDANYGYTF. DNA for the CDR3: TGTGCCAGCAGTGAAGATGCTAACTATGGCTACACCTTC.

The chain joins TRBV7-3 to TRBJ2-7, with 8 bases matching TRBD1. V trimming: 4 bases; J trimming: 2 bases; junction bases outside the gene matches: 4. The CDR3 sequence is 14 residues long. CDR1 SGHTA and CDR2 FQGTGA come from the germline V gene. CDR3 sequence (DNA): TGTGCCAGCAGCTCGGACAGGGCGCCCTACGAGCAGTACTTC. It is translated as CASSSDRAPYEQYF.

This clonotype was seen more than once but under ten times. The chain links TRBV24-1 to TRBJ2-1, with a possible D match to TRBD1 (6 bases). With 6 bases removed from V and 4 bases from J, the gap between germline ends came to 12 bases. The CDR3 covers 14 residues. Germline assignment: CDR1 KGHDR and CDR2 SFDVKD. CDR3 in amino acids: CATSSGTLYNEQFF. For the CDR3, the DNA is TGTGCCACCAGTTCCGGGACACTTTACAATGAGCAGTTCTTC.

This clonotype was detected only a few times. V usage is TRBV2 and J usage is TRBJ2-7; D ambiguous. Trimming removed 6 bases at V and 3 bases at J, with 6 bases between. The CDR3 covers 11 residues. Germline CDR1 reads SNHLY; CDR2 reads FYNNEI. The CDR3 reads CASSENYEQYF. The CDR3 nucleotides are TGTGCCAGCAGCGAGAACTACGAGCAGTACTTC.

V and J are TRBV10-2 and TRBJ1-2; D is perhaps TRBD1 (5 bases). V was cut by 4 bases and J by 2 bases, with 8 bases left in between. The CDR3 spans 13 residues. The germline CDR1 and CDR2 sequences are WSHSY and SAAADI. CDR3 nucleotide sequence: TGCGCCAGCAGTGCAGGGCCCAACTATGGCTACACCTTC. Translated, it gives CASSAGPNYGYTF.